A single sample gave rise to the 18 T cell receptor beta chains below, sequenced in a study of glioma-infiltrating T cells. Using RNA template, CDR3s of TCR alpha and beta were amplified with iRepertoire arm-PCR. MiXCR, run by TCRdb on the multiplex PCR reads, gives a single entry per CDR3 protein. The table includes 100,000 to 150,000 distinct CDR3 sequences, 20% to 25% detected once. Sequencing was done on a sample of glioma tissue, nonneoplastic brain tissue, or PBMCs (not recorded which). These receptors all stem from a human donor with low-grade glioma or glioblastoma, undergoing nonglioma brain surgery, or in good health (not recorded which).

This clonotype was seen ten or more times. This sequence joins TRBV5-5 and TRBJ2-3; 12 nucleotides line up with TRBD2. J was trimmed by 3 bases and V by 8 bases; bases with no gene match: 10. Germline values: CDR1 SGHKS, CDR2 YYEKEE (reference sequence). CDR3 length equals 16 residues. For the CDR3, the DNA is TGTGCCAGTAGTCCCCGGACTAGCGGGATAACAGATACGCAGTATTTT. Translated, it gives CASSPRTSGITDTQYF.

This clonotype was found a few times. This could be a read error, since a much larger clone is one nucleotide away. The V gene is TRBV7-2, the J gene TRBJ2-7; TRBD2 might be the D (7 bases). V lost 10 bases to trimming and J lost 6 bases, with 22 bases between them. In germline, CDR1 is SGHTA, CDR2 FQGNSA. The CDR3 sequence is 14 residues long. The CDR3 sequence is CAKSRGGAPREQYF. In DNA, the CDR3 is TGTGCCAAATCTAGAGGGGGGGCCCCCCGCGAGCAGTACTTC.

In this sample, this clonotype turned up many times. V and J are TRBV20-1 and TRBJ2-5; 7 positions match TRBD2. This CDR3 has 16 residues. V lost 7 bases and J lost 2; bases outside the gene matches: 16. The germline gives CDR1 DFQATT, CDR2 SNEGSKA (reference sequence). CDR3 residues: CSVDRGRGRTQETQYF. DNA for the CDR3: TGCAGTGTCGATCGTGGGCGCGGGAGAACGCAAGAGACCCAGTACTTC.

At least ten counts were recorded for this clonotype. The chain has TRBV4-1 and TRBJ2-7, with TRBD2 matching over 7 bases. This CDR3 region has 13 residues. After removal of 6 bases from V and 5 bases from J, the junction contained 7 bases not matched to a gene. Germline-derived CDR1 and CDR2 are MGHRA and YSYEKL. The CDR3, as DNA: TGCGCCAGCAGGGGGGAGGGCCGCAACGAGCAGTACTTC. It is translated as CASRGEGRNEQYF.

This clonotype occurred a few times. V is TRBV9 and J is TRBJ1-3; D gene uncertain. The germline CDR1 and CDR2 sequences are SGDLS and YYNGEE. Trimming shortened V by 4 bases and J by 10 bases, and 12 bases separated the two germline ends. The CDR3 totals 12 residues. The CDR3 spells CASSPRPRTIYF. CDR3 in DNA: TGTGCCAGCAGCCCCCGCCCGAGGACCATATATTTT. The variable domain in full, completed from reference TRBV9 and TRBJ1-3, reads DSGVTQTPKHLITATGQRVTLRCSPRSGDLSVYWYQQSLDQGLQFLIQYYNGEERAKGNILERFSAQQFPDLHSELNLSSLELGDSALYFCASSPRPRTIYFGEGSWLTVV.

This clonotype was detected only a few times. This chain connects TRBV20-1 to TRBJ2-7, with D perhaps TRBD1 or TRBD2 (5 bases each). Germline assignment: CDR1 DFQATT and CDR2 SNEGSKA (reference sequence). This CDR3 is 14 amino acids long. V lost 0 bases to trimming and J lost 2 bases, with 11 bases between them. This CDR3 is CSARDPRGPYEQYF. The CDR3 bases are TGCAGTGCTAGAGATCCCCGGGGACCCTACGAGCAGTACTTC.

This clonotype was seen a handful of times. CDR3: CAISEGGELNTEAFF. The CDR3 bases are TGTGCCATCAGTGAGGGAGGGGAACTGAACACTGAAGCTTTCTTT. The rearrangement uses TRBV10-3 and TRBJ1-1; possible D gene TRBD1, 5 bases. The CDR3 consists of 15 residues. The V end lost 2 bases, the J end lost 0 bases, and 10 bases lay between the germline ends. Germline CDR1 ENHRY, CDR2 SYGVKD.

The chain joins TRBV18 to TRBJ1-4; TRBD1 matches at 7 bases. Germline assignment: CDR1 KGHSH and CDR2 LQKENI. V dropped 4 bases and J dropped 3; count of bases not matched to a gene: 11. The CDR3 length is 17 residues. As DNA, the CDR3 is TGTGCCAGCTCACGGAGTCAGCCGGGACAGTCTAATGAAAAACTGTTTTTT. This codes for CASSRSQPGQSNEKLFF.

The sample holds many counts of this clonotype. This rearrangement joins TRBV12-3 or TRBV12-4 to TRBJ1-2, with D possibly being TRBD1 (5 bases). The CDR3 consists of 13 residues. V lost 4 bases and J 1 base, leaving 7 bases between the germline ends. CDR3 residues: CASSWGGNYGYTF. In DNA form, the CDR3 reads TGTGCCAGCAGTTGGGGGGGTAACTATGGCTACACCTTC.

Details on this clonotype: This may be a read error: a much more frequent sequence differs by one nucleotide. V gene TRBV10-3 combines with J gene TRBJ2-3, with D perhaps matching TRBD1 or TRBD2 (5 bases each). Trimming left V 10 bases short and J 2 bases short, with 19 bases between. CDR1 ENHRY and CDR2 SYGVKD come from the germline V gene. There are 15 residues in the CDR3. The CDR3 coding sequence is TGTGCCAGCAAAAAGTCAAGGGGAGACACAGATACGCAGTATTTT. This encodes CASKKSRGDTDTQYF.

The chain employs TRBV7-9 and TRBJ2-1, with TRBD2 identical over 9 bases. Per the germline V gene, CDR1 is SEHNR and CDR2 is FQNEAQ (reference sequence). V lost 5 bases and J lost 6; bases outside the gene matches: 11. This CDR3 is 16 amino acids long. The CDR3 protein is CASSALGGLAPNEQFF. CDR3 DNA sequence: TGTGCCAGCAGCGCTTTAGGGGGACTAGCCCCCAATGAGCAGTTCTTC.

This clonotype was picked up many times. The V call is TRBV6-1, the J call TRBJ1-1, with D hard to call. Trimming took off 7 bases at V and 4 bases at J, with 13 bases between the two ends. Looked up from germline, CDR1 is MNHNS and CDR2 is SASEGT. The CDR3 runs 13 residues. CDR3 protein: CASTLPGSTEAFF. The CDR3 DNA reads TGTGCCAGCACCCTCCCCGGGAGCACTGAAGCTTTCTTT.

In its sample, this clonotype was seen many times. J is TRBJ2-7 and V is TRBV20-1; 8 nucleotides align to TRBD2. V lost 2 bases, J lost 2 bases, and 5 bases stayed unmatched. Germline CDR1 reads DFQATT; CDR2 reads SNEGSKA (reference sequence). This CDR3 contains 14 residues. CDR3 DNA: TGCAGTGCTAGAAAACTAGCGGAAGCCTACGAGCAGTACTTC. Protein sequence: CSARKLAEAYEQYF.

This clonotype was observed a handful of times. The V and J genes are TRBV5-5 and TRBJ2-7; D is undetermined. V shed 0 bases and J shed 2 bases, with 6 bases lying between them. CDR3 length: 13 residues. CDR1 is SGHKS, CDR2 YYEKEE, per germline (reference sequence). CDR3 DNA: TGTGCCAGCAGCTTGGTGGGTACCTACGAGCAGTACTTC. Its protein is CASSLVGTYEQYF.

This clonotype appeared many times. This chain joins TRBV4-2 and TRBJ1-2; TRBD1 might be the D (5 bases). This CDR3 spans 15 amino acids. In germline, CDR1 is LGHNA, CDR2 YNFKEQ. V lost 1 base and J lost 4, with 13 bases in between. In DNA form, the CDR3 reads TGTGCCAGCAGCCAAGGAGGGGAGGTGGCCTATGGCTACACCTTC. It codes for CASSQGGEVAYGYTF.

This clonotype was counted many times. The genes are TRBV4-1 and TRBJ2-1, with 7 bases fitting TRBD2. V trimming: 1 base; J trimming: 0 bases; junction bases outside the gene matches: 0. The CDR3 length is 15 residues. Germline assignment: CDR1 MGHRA and CDR2 YSYEKL. CDR3 DNA: TGCGCCAGCAGCCAAGCTAGCGGCTCCTACAATGAGCAGTTCTTC. Translated, it gives CASSQASGSYNEQFF.

The V and J genes are TRBV19 and TRBJ2-1; D is unclear. Germline assignment: CDR1 LNHDA and CDR2 SQIVND (reference sequence). The length of the CDR3 is 15 residues. Trimming took off 3 bases at V and 1 base at J, with 10 bases between the two ends. CDR3 residues: CASSMVSLSYNEQFF. DNA for the CDR3: TGTGCCAGTAGTATGGTATCTCTTTCCTACAATGAGCAGTTCTTC.

This clonotype was recorded at least ten times. The chain uses TRBV3-1 and TRBJ2-2; TRBD2 agrees at 10 bases. Germline CDR1 LGHDT, CDR2 YNNKEL (reference sequence). The CDR3 is 16 amino acids. Trimming removed 4 bases from V and 0 bases from J; junction bases left unmatched: 2. The CDR3 here is CASSPGLAANTGELFF. The DNA of the CDR3 is TGTGCCAGCAGCCCAGGACTAGCGGCGAACACCGGGGAGCTGTTTTTT. Supplemented by reference TRBV3-1 and TRBJ2-2, the full variable domain reads DTAVSQTPKYLVTQMGNDKSIKCEQNLGHDTMYWYKQDSKKFLKIMFSYNNKELIINETVPNRFSPKSPDKAHLNLHINSLELGDSAVYFCASSPGLAANTGELFFGEGSRLTVL.